The clone carrying this T cell receptor (beta chain) was picked up a small number of times. Sequenced by immunoSEQ multiplex PCR; TCRdb stores in-frame clones only, minus some. The table includes about 15,000 clones, about 70% detected once. V was trimmed by 0 bases and J by 8 bases, leaving 17 bases between them. Germline V gene lookup returns CDR1 SGHRS and CDR2 YFSETQ. This CDR3 region has 16 residues. Patients had HPV-negative, locally advanced oral cavity squamous cell carcinoma. This sample is drawn from a study of neoadjuvant anti-PD-1 for oral cavity cancer. This TCR was sampled from a person between 35 and 79 years old with oral cavity squamous cell carcinoma. V gene TRBV5-1 combines with J gene TRBJ1-4, with D perhaps TRBD1 (6 bases). Sequenced material: PBMCs, taken before nivolumab (anti-PD-1) treatment. The CDR3 protein is CASSLELGAREEKLFF. CDR3 nucleotide sequence: TGCGCCAGCAGCTTGGAGCTGGGGGCGCGAGAGGAAAAACTGTTTTTT. The variable domain in full, completed from reference TRBV5-1 and TRBJ1-4, reads KAGVTQTPRYLIKTRGQQVTLSCSPISGHRSVSWYQQTPGQGLQFLFEYFSETQRNKGNFPGRFSGRQFSNSRSEMNVSTLELGDSALYLCASSLELGAREEKLFFGSGTQLSVL.